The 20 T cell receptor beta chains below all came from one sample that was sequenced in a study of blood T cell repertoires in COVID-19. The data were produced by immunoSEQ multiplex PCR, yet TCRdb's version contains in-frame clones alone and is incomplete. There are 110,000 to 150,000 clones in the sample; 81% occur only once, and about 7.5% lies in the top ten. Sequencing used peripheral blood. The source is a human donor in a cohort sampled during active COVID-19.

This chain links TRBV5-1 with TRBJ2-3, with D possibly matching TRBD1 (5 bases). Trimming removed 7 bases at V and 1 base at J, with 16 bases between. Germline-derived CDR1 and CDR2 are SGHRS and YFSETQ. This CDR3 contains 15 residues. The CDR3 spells CASRTQPQGTDTQYF. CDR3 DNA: TGCGCCAGCCGGACGCAACCACAGGGCACAGATACGCAGTATTTT.

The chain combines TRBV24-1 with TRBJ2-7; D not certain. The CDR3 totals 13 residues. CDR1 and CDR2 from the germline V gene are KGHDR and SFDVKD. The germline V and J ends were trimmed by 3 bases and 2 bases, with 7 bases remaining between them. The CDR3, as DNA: TGTGCCACCAGTGATGGAGATACCTACGAGCAGTACTTC. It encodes CATSDGDTYEQYF.

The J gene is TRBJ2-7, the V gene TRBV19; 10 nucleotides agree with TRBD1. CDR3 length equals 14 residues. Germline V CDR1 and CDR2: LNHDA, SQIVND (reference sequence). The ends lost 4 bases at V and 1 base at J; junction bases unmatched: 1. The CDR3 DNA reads TGTGCCAGTAGTACGGGACAGGGGTCCTACGAGCAGTACTTC. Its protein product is CASSTGQGSYEQYF.

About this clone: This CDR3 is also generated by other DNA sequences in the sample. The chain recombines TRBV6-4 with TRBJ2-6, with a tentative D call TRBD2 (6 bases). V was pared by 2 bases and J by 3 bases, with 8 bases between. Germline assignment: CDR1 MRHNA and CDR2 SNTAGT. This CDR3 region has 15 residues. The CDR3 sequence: CASSDGGSGANVLTF. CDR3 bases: TGTGCCAGCAGTGACGGGGGGAGTGGGGCCAACGTCCTGACTTTC.

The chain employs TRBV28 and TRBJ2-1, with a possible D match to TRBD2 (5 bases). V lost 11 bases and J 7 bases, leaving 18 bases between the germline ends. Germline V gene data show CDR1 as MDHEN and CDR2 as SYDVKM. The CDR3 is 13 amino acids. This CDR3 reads CASSGKSRNEQFF. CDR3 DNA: TGTGCCTCATCGGGAAAATCAAGGAATGAGCAGTTCTTC.

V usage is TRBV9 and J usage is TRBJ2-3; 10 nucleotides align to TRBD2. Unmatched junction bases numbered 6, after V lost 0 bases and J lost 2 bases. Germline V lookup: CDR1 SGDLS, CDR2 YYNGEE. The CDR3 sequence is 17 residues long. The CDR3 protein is CASSVGASGSFTDTQYF. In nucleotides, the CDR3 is TGTGCCAGCAGCGTAGGGGCTAGCGGGAGTTTCACAGATACGCAGTATTTT.

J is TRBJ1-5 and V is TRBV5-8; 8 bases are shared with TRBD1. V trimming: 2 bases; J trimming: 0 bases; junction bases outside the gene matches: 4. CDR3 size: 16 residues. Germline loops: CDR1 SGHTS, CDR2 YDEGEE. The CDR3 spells CASSLDRGLSNQPQHF. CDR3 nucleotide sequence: TGTGCCAGCAGCTTAGACAGGGGACTTAGCAATCAGCCCCAGCATTTT.

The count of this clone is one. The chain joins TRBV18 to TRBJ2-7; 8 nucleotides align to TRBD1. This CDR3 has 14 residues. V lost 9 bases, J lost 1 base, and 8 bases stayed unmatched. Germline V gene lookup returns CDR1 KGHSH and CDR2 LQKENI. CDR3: CASRPGQESYEQYF. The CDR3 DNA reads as TGTGCCAGTCGTCCGGGACAGGAATCCTACGAGCAGTACTTC.

The CDR3 sequence: CASSSRAQGAYEQYF. The CDR3 coding sequence is TGTGCCAGCAGTTCTCGGGCCCAAGGGGCCTACGAGCAGTACTTC. The chain has TRBV5-4 and TRBJ2-7, with D tentatively TRBD1 (5 bases). There are 15 residues in the CDR3. V was clipped by 5 bases and J by 2 bases, with 17 bases between them. Germline CDR1 is SGHNT and CDR2 is YYREEE (reference sequence).

The DNA of the CDR3 is TGTGCCAGCTCACCTAGACAAACCGGGACAGGGGGAGGGAGCACTGAAGCTTTCTTT. It encodes CASSPRQTGTGGGSTEAFF. The J gene is TRBJ1-1, the V gene TRBV18, with 11 bases that match TRBD1. The germline gives CDR1 KGHSH, CDR2 LQKENI. CDR3 length equals 19 residues. V gave up 3 bases and J gave up 4 bases; unmatched junction bases: 16.

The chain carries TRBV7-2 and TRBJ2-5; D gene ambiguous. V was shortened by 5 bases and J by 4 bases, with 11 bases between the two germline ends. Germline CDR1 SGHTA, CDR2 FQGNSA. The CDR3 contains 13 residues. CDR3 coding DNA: TGTGCCAGCAGCCCCCGGTCCGTAGAGACCCAGTACTTC. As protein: CASSPRSVETQYF. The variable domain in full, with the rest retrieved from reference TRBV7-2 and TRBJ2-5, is GAGVSQSPSNKVTEKGKDVELRCDPISGHTALYWYRQSLGQGLEFLIYFQGNSAPDKSGLPSDRFSAERTGGSVSTLTIQRTQQEDSAVYLCASSPRSVETQYFGPGTRLLVL.

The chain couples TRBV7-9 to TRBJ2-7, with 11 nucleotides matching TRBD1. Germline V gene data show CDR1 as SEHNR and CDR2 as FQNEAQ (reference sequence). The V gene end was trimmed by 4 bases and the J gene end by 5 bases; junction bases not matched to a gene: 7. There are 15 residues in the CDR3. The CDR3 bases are TGTGCCAGCAGCTCGAGAGGGACAGGGGGAGACGAGCAGTACTTC. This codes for CASSSRGTGGDEQYF.

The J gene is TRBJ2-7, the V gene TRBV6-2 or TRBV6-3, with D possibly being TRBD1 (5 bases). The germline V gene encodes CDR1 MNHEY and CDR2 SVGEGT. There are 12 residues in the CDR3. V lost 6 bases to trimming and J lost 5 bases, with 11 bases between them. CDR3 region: CASSPGHDEQYF. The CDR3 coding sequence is TGTGCCAGCAGCCCCGGACACGACGAGCAGTACTTC.

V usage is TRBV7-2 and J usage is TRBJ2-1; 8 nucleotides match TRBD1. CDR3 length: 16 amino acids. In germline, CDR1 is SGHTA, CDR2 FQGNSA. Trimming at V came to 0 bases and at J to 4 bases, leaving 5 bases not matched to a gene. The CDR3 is CASSLAGTGLYNEQFF. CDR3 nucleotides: TGTGCCAGCAGCTTAGCGGGGACAGGTTTGTACAATGAGCAGTTCTTC.

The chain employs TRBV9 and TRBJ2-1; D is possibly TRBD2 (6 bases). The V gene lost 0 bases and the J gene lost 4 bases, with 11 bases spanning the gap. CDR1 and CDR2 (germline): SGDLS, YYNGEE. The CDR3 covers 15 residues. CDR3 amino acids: CASSVGGDFYNEQFF. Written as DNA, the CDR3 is TGTGCCAGCAGCGTAGGGGGGGACTTTTACAATGAGCAGTTCTTC. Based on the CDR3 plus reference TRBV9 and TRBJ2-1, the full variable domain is DSGVTQTPKHLITATGQRVTLRCSPRSGDLSVYWYQQSLDQGLQFLIQYYNGEERAKGNILERFSAQQFPDLHSELNLSSLELGDSALYFCASSVGGDFYNEQFFGPGTRLTVL.

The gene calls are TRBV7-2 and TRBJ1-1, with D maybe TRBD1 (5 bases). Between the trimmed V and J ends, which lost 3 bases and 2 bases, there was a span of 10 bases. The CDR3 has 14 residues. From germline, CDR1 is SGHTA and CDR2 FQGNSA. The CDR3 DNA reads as TGTGCCAGCAGCTTGGGGCCAGCCAACACTGAAGCTTTCTTT. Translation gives CASSLGPANTEAFF.

The CDR3 reads CASSQGAGGRFEQYF. In DNA, the CDR3 is TGTGCCAGCAGCCAAGGCGCGGGGGGTCGGTTCGAGCAGTACTTC. The chain is built from TRBV7-2 and TRBJ2-7, with 8 bases aligning to TRBD2. This CDR3 has 15 residues. Germline trimming cut 5 bases from V and 6 bases from J; bases unmatched to any gene: 12. Germline CDR1 reads SGHTA; CDR2 reads FQGNSA.

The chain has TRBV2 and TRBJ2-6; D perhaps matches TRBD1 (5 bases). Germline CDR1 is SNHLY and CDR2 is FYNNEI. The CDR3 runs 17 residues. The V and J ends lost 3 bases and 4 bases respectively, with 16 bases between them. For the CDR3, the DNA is TGTGCCAGCAGTGATACAGGTTCCTTATTAGGGGCCAACGTCCTGACTTTC. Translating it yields CASSDTGSLLGANVLTF.

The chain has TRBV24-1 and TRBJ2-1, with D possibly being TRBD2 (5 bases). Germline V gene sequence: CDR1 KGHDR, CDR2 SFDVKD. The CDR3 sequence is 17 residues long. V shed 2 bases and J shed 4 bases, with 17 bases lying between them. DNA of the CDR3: TGTGCCACCAGTGATTCTTACCGAGCGGAAAAATACAATGAGCAGTTCTTC. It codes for CATSDSYRAEKYNEQFF.

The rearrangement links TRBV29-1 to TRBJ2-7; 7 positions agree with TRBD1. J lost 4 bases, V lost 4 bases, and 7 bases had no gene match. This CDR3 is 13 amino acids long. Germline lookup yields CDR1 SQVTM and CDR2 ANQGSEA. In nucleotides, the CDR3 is TGCAGCGTTGGACAGGGCCTGGGGTACGAGCAGTACTTC. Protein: CSVGQGLGYEQYF.